Below, one T cell receptor (beta chain) is given with its context. The CDR3 contains 13 residues. Trimming cost V 2 bases and J 7 bases, with 12 bases left between them. Germline CDR1 ENHRY, CDR2 SYGVKD. The data originate from a study of OX40 agonist ivuxolimab in advanced cancers. The overall study: Participants averaged approximately 65 years of age (range roughly 23 to 90) and were around 80% male.

Prior autoimmune disease or systemic immunosuppression barred patients. Sequencing used immunoSEQ multiplex PCR; TCRdb keeps in-frame clones, though not all of them. The sample lists more than 10,000 clones; approximately 92% were seen once. The chain uses TRBV10-3 and TRBJ2-7; D gene unclear. The source was CD4+ or CD8+ T cells sorted from blood, collected in a trial of the OX40 agonist ivuxolimab. This clonotype originated in an adult with an advanced solid tumor such as melanoma, head and neck, liver or kidney cancer. CDR3 amino acids: CAISEPGGREQYF. For the CDR3, the DNA is TGTGCCATCAGTGAGCCAGGTGGTCGGGAGCAGTACTTC.